A selection of T cell receptor beta chains follows, all from one sample in a study of blood T cell repertoires in COVID-19. Profiled with immunoSEQ multiplex PCR; TCRdb holds only in-frame clones, not every one. The data contain 150,000 to 170,000 clones, over 60% of them seen just once; the ten biggest clones take up under 2%. The sample was peripheral blood. The receptors were gathered from an elderly man with acute or convalescent COVID-19. Each CDR3 is given with its conserved first and last residue. A D gene is named only where the DNA matches it firmly. Size is omitted from some rows. Given values are once, few, many or a class for expanded clones.

D gene,V gene,J gene,clone size,CDR3 protein,CDR3 DNA
-,TRBV18,TRBJ1-5,-,CASSPMARGGGFNQPQHF,TGTGCCAGCTCACCAATGGCCCGGGGAGGGGGATTCAATCAGCCCCAGCATTTT
TRBD1,TRBV2,TRBJ1-4,-,CASSEEYRGNEKLFF,TGTGCCAGCAGTGAAGAGTACAGGGGAAATGAAAAACTGTTTTTT
TRBD1,TRBV30,TRBJ2-7,-,CAWSWGTASEQYF,TGTGCCTGGAGTTGGGGGACAGCGAGCGAGCAGTACTTC
TRBD1,TRBV5-1,TRBJ1-6,-,CASSDGQGALEPLHF,TGCGCCAGCAGTGACGGACAGGGGGCTCTAGAACCCCTCCACTTT
TRBD1,TRBV30,TRBJ1-1,-,CAWSVGGHRGNTEAFF,TGTGCCTGGAGTGTAGGTGGACACAGGGGCAACACTGAAGCTTTCTTT
-,TRBV5-1,TRBJ1-4,once,CASSLGATANEKLFF,TGCGCCAGCAGCTTGGGTGCAACGGCTAATGAAAAACTGTTTTTT
TRBD1,TRBV6-5,TRBJ1-5,-,CASRGDSGNQPQHF,TGTGCCAGCAGAGGGGACAGTGGAAATCAGCCCCAGCATTTT
TRBD1,TRBV29-1,TRBJ2-3,-,CSVGQGVGTDTQYF,TGCAGCGTGGGACAGGGGGTAGGAACAGATACGCAGTATTTT
-,TRBV27,TRBJ1-1,-,CASSLMADSGAFF,TGTGCCAGCAGTTTAATGGCAGACAGTGGAGCTTTCTTT
TRBD1,TRBV7-2,TRBJ1-1,-,CASSQGQGRGAEAFF,TGTGCCAGCAGCCAAGGACAGGGGAGGGGGGCTGAAGCTTTCTTT
-,TRBV6-4,TRBJ1-3,-,CASSDGGTGNTIYF,TGTGCCAGCAGTGACGGAGGGACTGGAAACACCATATATTTT
TRBD2,TRBV10-2,TRBJ2-3,-,CASRTSGGSSTDTQYF,TGCGCCAGCAGGACTAGCGGGGGGTCTAGCACAGATACGCAGTATTTT
TRBD1,TRBV6-1,TRBJ1-2,-,CASRDRVGYGYTF,TGTGCCAGCCGTGACAGGGTTGGCTATGGCTACACCTTC
TRBD2,TRBV10-3,TRBJ2-5,-,CAISETLLAGGRETQYF,TGTGCCATCAGTGAGACGCTACTAGCGGGGGGGCGAGAGACCCAGTACTTC
-,TRBV19,TRBJ1-2,-,CASSIRGSDYGYTF,TGTGCCAGTAGTATTCGGGGATCAGACTATGGCTACACCTTC
TRBD1,TRBV6-2/TRBV6-3,TRBJ2-5,-,CASSQYTGTGFAETQYF,TGTGCCAGCAGCCAATATACCGGGACAGGGTTCGCGGAGACCCAGTACTTC
-,TRBV12-3/TRBV12-4,TRBJ2-1,-,CASRPDAGEQFF,TGTGCCAGCAGACCGGACGCGGGTGAGCAGTTCTTC
-,TRBV6-8,TRBJ2-3,-,CATLSWEGGTDTQYF,TGTGCCACTCTGAGTTGGGAGGGGGGAACAGATACGCAGTATTTT
TRBD1,TRBV12-3/TRBV12-4,TRBJ1-2,-,CASSGQGAYGYTF,TGTGCCAGCAGTGGACAGGGGGCCTATGGCTACACCTTC
TRBD1,TRBV27,TRBJ1-4,-,CASSLQRTGGWGGANEKLFF,TGTGCCAGCAGTTTACAGAGGACAGGGGGCTGGGGTGGAGCTAATGAAAAACTGTTTTTT
TRBD1,TRBV30,TRBJ1-2,-,CAWSAHKTGAPNYGYTF,TGTGCCTGGAGTGCCCACAAGACAGGGGCGCCTAACTATGGCTACACCTTC
-,TRBV9,TRBJ1-1,-,CASSVSTANTEAFF,TGTGCCAGCAGCGTTAGTACAGCGAACACTGAAGCTTTCTTT
-,TRBV5-4,TRBJ2-2,-,CASSLQDNTGELFF,TGTGCCAGCAGCTTACAGGATAACACCGGGGAGCTGTTTTTT
-,TRBV2,TRBJ2-2,-,CASSEARTLTGELFF,TGTGCCAGCAGTGAAGCGCGGACACTCACCGGGGAGCTGTTTTTT
-,TRBV29-1,TRBJ1-2,-,CSVGEQTNYGYTF,TGCAGCGTTGGGGAGCAAACTAACTATGGCTACACCTTC
-,TRBV28,TRBJ1-1,-,CASSLGAEAFF,TGTGCCAGCAGTTTGGGGGCAGAAGCTTTCTTT
-,TRBV7-2,TRBJ2-3,-,CASSSYGDTQYF,TGTGCCAGCAGCTCATACGGAGATACGCAGTATTTT
TRBD2,TRBV7-2,TRBJ2-1,-,CASSLVQGEGGVYDEQFF,TGTGCCAGCAGCTTAGTCCAAGGTGAGGGAGGGGTATACGATGAGCAGTTCTTC
-,TRBV11-3,TRBJ2-3,-,CASSSGAQRDSRITDTQYF,TGTGCCAGCAGCTCCGGAGCACAAAGAGACTCGAGGATCACAGATACGCAGTATTTT
-,TRBV18,TRBJ2-2,-,CASSPQQGGTGELFF,TGTGCCAGCTCACCACAACAGGGCGGGACCGGGGAGCTGTTTTTT
-,TRBV7-2,TRBJ2-7,-,CASSLAGGSYEQYF,TGTGCCAGCAGCTTAGCCGGCGGGTCCTACGAGCAGTACTTC
TRBD1,TRBV19,TRBJ2-2,-,CASSGQGTYTGELFF,TGTGCCAGTAGTGGACAGGGGACGTACACCGGGGAGCTGTTTTTT
-,TRBV7-3,TRBJ2-1,-,CASSTIAGAPVHEQFF,TGTGCCAGCAGCACAATCGCGGGGGCCCCCGTCCATGAGCAGTTCTTC
TRBD1,TRBV6-5,TRBJ2-7,-,CASSTRTGGGYEQYF,TGTGCCAGCAGTACCAGGACAGGGGGAGGCTACGAGCAGTACTTC
TRBD1,TRBV5-1,TRBJ1-4,-,CASSSPPGDRGWLTNEKLFF,TGCGCCAGCAGCTCCCCGCCGGGAGACAGGGGTTGGTTAACTAATGAAAAACTGTTTTTT
TRBD2,TRBV28,TRBJ2-1,-,CASSLTSGGTYNEQFF,TGTGCCAGCAGTCTAACTAGCGGGGGAACCTACAATGAGCAGTTCTTC
TRBD1,TRBV7-9,TRBJ2-1,-,CASSRQGAEFF,TGTGCCAGCAGCCGACAGGGGGCGGAGTTCTTC
-,TRBV6-2/TRBV6-3,TRBJ2-5,-,CASSSLETQYF,TGTGCCAGCAGTAGCCTGGAGACCCAGTACTTC
-,TRBV6-5,TRBJ2-5,-,CASSMAGTLGTQYF,TGTGCCAGCAGTATGGCAGGTACTCTGGGGACCCAGTACTTC
-,TRBV12-5,TRBJ2-7,-,CASGLNRVVGEQYF,TGTGCTAGTGGTTTGAACAGGGTGGTTGGCGAGCAGTACTTC
-,TRBV6-6,TRBJ2-3,-,CASSYVGGRTDTQYF,TGTGCCAGCAGTTACGTGGGGGGACGCACAGATACGCAGTATTTT
-,TRBV6-1,TRBJ1-1,-,CASSEGESWNTEAFF,TGTGCCAGCAGTGAAGGAGAATCGTGGAACACTGAAGCTTTCTTT
-,TRBV6-2/TRBV6-3,TRBJ2-3,-,CASSSLGTASNTQYF,TGTGCCAGCAGTTCCCTCGGGACTGCCTCCAATACGCAGTATTTT
-,TRBV11-2,TRBJ1-2,-,CASSLDPADSNYGYTF,TGTGCCAGCAGCTTAGATCCGGCGGACAGCAACTATGGCTACACCTTC
-,TRBV18,TRBJ2-5,-,CASSPGGDPRETQYF,TGTGCCAGCTCACCAGGCGGGGACCCTCGGGAGACCCAGTACTTC
-,TRBV6-4,TRBJ2-1,-,CASSALALGNEQFF,TGTGCCAGCAGTGCTCTAGCGCTCGGGAATGAGCAGTTCTTC
-,TRBV2,TRBJ1-6,-,CASSGRGNSPLHF,TGTGCCAGCAGTGGGCGAGGGAATTCACCCCTCCACTTT
-,TRBV7-8,TRBJ1-6,-,CASGSVSYNSPLHF,TGTGCCAGCGGCAGTGTCTCCTATAATTCACCCCTCCACTTT
-,TRBV20-1,TRBJ1-1,-,CSASPHVQGFTEAFF,TGCAGTGCTAGTCCCCATGTGCAGGGTTTCACTGAAGCTTTCTTT
TRBD2,TRBV6-5,TRBJ2-1,-,CASSFISGGDYNEQFF,TGTGCCAGCAGTTTTATAAGCGGGGGGGACTACAATGAGCAGTTCTTC
-,TRBV6-6,TRBJ1-5,-,CASVRSGNQPQHF,TGTGCCAGCGTTCGTAGCGGCAATCAGCCCCAGCATTTT
TRBD1,TRBV5-1,TRBJ1-4,-,CASSPGTGGIGLFF,TGCGCCAGCAGCCCAGGGACAGGGGGAATTGGACTGTTTTTT
-,TRBV19,TRBJ1-2,-,CASSIGTGGTYGYTF,TGTGCCAGTAGTATAGGTACAGGAGGGACCTATGGCTACACCTTC
TRBD2,TRBV5-4,TRBJ2-3,-,CASSLERGGKDTQYF,TGTGCCAGCAGCTTAGAGCGGGGGGGAAAAGATACGCAGTATTTT
-,TRBV30,TRBJ2-5,-,CAWSADRGGETQYF,TGTGCCTGGAGTGCGGATAGGGGTGGTGAGACCCAGTACTTC
TRBD1,TRBV6-5,TRBJ1-6,-,CASRSGQVTPPLHF,TGTGCCAGCAGATCCGGACAGGTAACACCACCCCTCCACTTT
TRBD1,TRBV18,TRBJ1-2,-,CASSPTGAVDGYTF,TGTGCCAGCTCACCTACAGGGGCAGTAGATGGCTACACCTTC